A selection of T cell receptor beta chains follows, all from one sample in a study of T cell repertoires in cytomegalovirus infection. Their antigens remain unidentified. TCRdb called the reads again in MiXCR, with one record for every CDR3 protein. The sample carries hundreds of thousands of distinct CDR3 sequences, about 30% recorded once. This material consisted of cultured CD8+ T cells from PBMCs, taken from culture after CMV antigen stimulation. The receptors were gathered from a human donor in good health (CMV status not recorded). Some clones in this sample may be carry-over from other donors' samples. Both conserved end residues are trimmed from each CDR3. Each record gives: V gene, D gene, CDR3 protein. D genes are given only for firm matches.

TRBV20-1	TRBD1	SADWTGDVTESF
TRBV18	-	ASSQTGTENEKLF
TRBV4-1	TRBD2	ASSQEPGLAGEETQY
TRBV7-3	TRBD1	ASSFGTGQGYT
TRBV7-9	-	ASSFQSASSTDTQY
TRBV6-5	TRBD1	ASSYSAGGSQPQH
TRBV7-3	-	ASRQAGGYT
TRBV9	-	ASSVEGPSTDTQY
TRBV6-6	-	ASAEELTNEKLF
TRBV7-6	-	ASSPFSGNEKLF
TRBV20-1	-	SAPLEGRSQETQY
TRBV4-1	-	ASSQEAQGNQPQH
TRBV4-2	TRBD2	ASSQDRGLATNEQF
TRBV6-2/TRBV6-3	-	ASSYLRSRDTEAF
TRBV20-1	-	SAIEHRATEAF
TRBV27	TRBD1	ASSLGQGILAKNIQY
TRBV6-5	-	ASSYSSGAQKAF
TRBV6-4	-	ASRKGAGANVLT
TRBV20-1	TRBD1	SAWGDRSSNEQF
TRBV4-1	-	ASSQALTGTYGYT
TRBV7-9	-	ASSPGTEQY
TRBV5-6	-	ASSLNTDNQPQH
TRBV11-2	TRBD1	ASLRDRISGELF
TRBV4-1	-	ASSQDHSLEGYT
TRBV2	-	ASSEEPEILFVGYT
TRBV7-6	-	ASSPTPGRRDIQY
TRBV6-6	TRBD1	ASSYSRDRDAGNTIY
TRBV12-3/TRBV12-4	TRBD2	ASTLSGGGSSYNEQF
TRBV7-2	-	ASSLVPPRVAHYNEQF
TRBV3-1	-	ASSQMGPSSNQPQH
TRBV11-1	-	ASSLGPGVGHNEQF
TRBV6-1	-	ASRPGGVGQPQH
TRBV5-1	TRBD2	ASSPLAEGMDTQY
TRBV6-6	-	ASSYSTPTEAF
TRBV7-9	-	ASSRGQYNEKLF
TRBV7-9	-	ASRPIGVEEKLF
TRBV28	-	ASSLGPTYSYNSPLH
TRBV27	-	ASSLRGRGYSEY
TRBV20-1	TRBD2	SALTSGGFSSYNEQF
TRBV12-3/TRBV12-4	-	ASSFRPPGQPQH
TRBV12-3/TRBV12-4	TRBD1	ASSSNLRQGLYGYT
TRBV7-2	TRBD1	ASSQGQSSTDTQY
TRBV7-6	-	ASSLRGFGTGELF
TRBV12-3/TRBV12-4	TRBD1	ANTPTGGQPETQY
TRBV6-5	-	ASSYSGEYEQY
TRBV7-9	-	ASSPVSPNQPQH
TRBV11-2	TRBD2	ASSLVGLATDTQY
TRBV15	-	ATSREAQTSYEQY
TRBV5-4	TRBD2	ASSLQRRGAYNEQF
TRBV24-1	TRBD1	ATSDLTPGQGFTDTQY
TRBV28	TRBD1	ASSLSRQGPGANVLT
TRBV10-2	TRBD1	ASRPGTGGVGTGELF
TRBV5-3	-	ASSLEGVFSTDTQY
TRBV7-8	-	ASSLRGAQYNEQF
TRBV28	-	ASSPLGGITNEKLF
TRBV7-8	-	ASSATGVYGYT
TRBV7-2	-	ASSYRPNPSTDTQY
TRBV6-5	-	ASQRVKGDITNEKLF
TRBV5-5	-	ASSLPGDETQY